The 2 T cell receptor beta chains below come from one sample, sequenced in a study of CD8 T cells in Susac syndrome. RNA amounts of 0.5 to 1 ug underwent reverse transcription with random hexamers. TCRdb reanalysed the immunoSEQ multiplex PCR reads using MiXCR and keeps one entry per CDR3 protein. The sample yields 150,000 to 200,000 distinct CDR3 sequences, just under 95% seen once. The source material was CD8+ T cells from PBMCs. All receptors derive from a human donor with Susac syndrome.

The CDR3 sequence is CASSLSRGGGADTQYF. The CDR3 coding sequence is TGCGCCAGCAGCTTGTCCCGGGGGGGCGGCGCAGATACGCAGTATTTT. The chain carries TRBV5-1 and TRBJ2-3; 8 bases map to TRBD2. CDR1 is SGHRS and CDR2 is YFSETQ in the germline V gene. The CDR3 runs 16 residues. Unmatched junction bases numbered 8, after V lost 1 base and J lost 4 bases.

The V and J genes are TRBV24-1 and TRBJ1-1; D not resolved. CDR3 length equals 13 residues. Looked up from germline, CDR1 is KGHDR and CDR2 is SFDVKD. With 5 bases removed from V and 3 bases from J, the gap between germline ends came to 9 bases. DNA of the CDR3: TGTGCCACCAGTGGGCTATCCGACACTGAAGCTTTCTTT. It is translated as CATSGLSDTEAFF.